Below, one TCR beta chain is given with its context. The target of this receptor is not known. Base qualities are not at hand, and no much larger clone is one base apart. Trimming leaves V shorter by 7 bases and J shorter by 8 bases, with the junction holding 7 bases beyond the gene matches. There are 12 amino acids in the CDR3, from cysteine to phenylalanine inclusive. Only CDR3 DNA is held: 36 bases, read in frame from base 1. The germline V gene specifies MNHNS as CDR1 and SASEGT as CDR2. This entry belongs to a study of OX40 agonist ivuxolimab in advanced cancers. Turning to the overall study: The costimulatory receptor OX40 (CD134) was targeted by ivuxolimab, a fully human IgG2 agonistic monoclonal antibody. Intravenous ivuxolimab was administered to patients every 2 weeks at six dose levels: 0.01, 0.1, 0.3, 1.5, 3 and 10 mg/kg. Among the roughly 50 dose-escalation patients, around 19 had hepatocellular carcinoma, 15 or so melanoma, 9 renal cell carcinoma and 9 head and neck cancer. The dose-escalation cohort was about 83% male with a mean age of about 58 years, ranging from roughly 20 to 80. Patients were allowed to have had prior anti-PD-1, anti-PD-L1 or anti-CTLA-4 therapy, and 40% to 45% of the dose-escalation patients had previously received checkpoint inhibitors. Partial responses occurred in three dose-escalation patients, of whom one had hepatocellular carcinoma and two had cutaneous melanoma. Peripheral TCRbeta sequencing aimed to test whether ivuxolimab altered TCR sequence diversity and caused clonal T-cell expansion. The paper reports the monotherapy dose-escalation portion (N ≈ 50 patients) of the phase I ivuxolimab trial. Broad study findings and their caveats: At doses of 0.1 to 3.0 mg/kg, clonal expansion of both CD4+ and CD8+ blood T cells was observed from baseline to week 6. The antigen specificity of the clonally expanded peripheral T cells was not determined. After ivuxolimab, more expanded clones were found on average in CD8+ T cells than in CD4+ T cells. In the 0.1-3.0 mg/kg groups, partial responders had among the lowest normalized peripheral clonal expansion, particularly in CD8+ T cells. Low levels of normalized T-cell clonal expansion were also seen in some patients who did not respond.

The trial excluded patients who had a history of autoimmune disease or were on systemic immunosuppression. In every dose cohort, peripheral blood was drawn for TCR sequencing at baseline, cycle 4 day 1, and cycle 7 day 1. Samples were obtained from an open-label, multicenter, first-in-human phase I dose-escalation trial of ivuxolimab. The trial enrolled adults with locally advanced or metastatic head and neck squamous cell, hepatocellular, melanoma or renal cell carcinoma. Before TCR sequencing, CD4+ T cells and CD8+ T cells were sorted from peripheral blood as separate populations. To sequence the TCRbeta CDR3 region, genomic DNA was isolated from the sorted cells. TCRbeta CDR3 regions were sequenced using the immunoSEQ Assay. The immuneACCESS repertoire file appears here via TCRdb, limited to in-frame rearrangements. These files lack a portion of the clones; in checked studies, under half of the deficit traces to unresolved V genes, and the cause of the others is not known. The sample includes about 76,000 clones, with 65% to 90% observed a single time. Less than 4% of the sample is in the top ten clones.

The V and J genes are TRBV6-1 and TRBJ1-2, with TRBD1 identical over 7 junction bases. The sequencing used CD4+ or CD8+ T cells sorted from blood, collected in a trial of the OX40 agonist ivuxolimab. The TCR comes from an adult with an advanced solid tumor such as melanoma, head and neck, liver or kidney cancer. The CDR3 reads CASTEGAHGYTF. The DNA sequence is given as TGTGCCAGCACAGAGGGGGCCCACGGCTACACCTTC.